This T cell receptor beta chain was identified in a study of blood T cell repertoires in COVID-19. Study-level information: From T cells, B-cell-depleted T cells, or PBMCs came the material, which was cDNA or gDNA.

This table comes from immunoSEQ multiplex PCR, and its TCRdb copy is limited to in-frame clones, with some not included. The table records more than 80,000 clones, approximately 88% of them present only once. Looked up from germline, CDR1 is KGHDR and CDR2 is SFDVKD. V lost 2 bases to trimming and J lost 8 bases, with 8 bases between them. This CDR3 has 12 amino acids. V and J are TRBV24-1 and TRBJ1-2; D unresolved. The receptor was isolated from an elderly man with acute or convalescent COVID-19. Sequencing was done on a sample of peripheral blood. The CDR3 sequence is CATSDSGGGYTF. DNA for the CDR3: TGTGCCACCAGTGATTCGGGTGGAGGCTACACCTTC.